A single TCR beta chain is shown here with its context. Its antigen is still unknown. This sample stems from a study of vaccination and CD4 T cells after COVID-19. Turning to the study itself: Two of the convalescents were Hispanic, and the group consisted of six males and four females. Post-vaccination samples were procured at a median of 72 days following dose two (range 14 to 241). The stimulus for the cells was overlapping spike peptides derived from SARS-CoV-2, HCoV-NL63, HCoV-OC43 and HCoV-229E. Study-level results: Clonotypes reactive to SARS-CoV-2 had a median that went up from approximately 21 to 38, but not significantly.

V lost 5 bases, J lost 1 base, and 12 bases stayed unmatched. The CDR3 contains 17 residues. Treatment: approximately 9-day PBMC culture with coronavirus spike peptide pools or control peptides (ViraFEST assay). Cultured CD4+ T cells had their DNA profiled by the Oncomine TCR Beta short-read assay. TCRdb analysed the PCR reads with MiXCR anew, one entry per CDR3 protein. The repertoire holds about 12,000 distinct CDR3 sequences, about two thirds seen once, with 14% in the top ten. The sample taken for sequencing was CD4+ T cells from blood, cultured in vitro. This chain links TRBV12-3 or TRBV12-4 with TRBJ1-1; TRBD1 agrees at 8 bases. This receptor was taken from a human donor who had recovered from COVID-19. In nucleotides, the CDR3 is TGTGCCAGCAGTCCCCGGACAGGGAATTTAAGGAACACTGAAGCTTTCTTT. This codes for CASSPRTGNLRNTEAFF.